These 4 T cell receptor beta chains were sequenced from one sample in a study of cytomegalovirus exposure and HLA in healthy donors. Both 60 Vbeta primers and 13 Jbeta primers went into the PCR. Profiling relied on immunoSEQ multiplex PCR, and the TCRdb table lists in-frame clones only, not all of them. The profile covers about 69,000 clones, with around 70% appearing a single time and 11% taken by the ten largest. What was sequenced was PBMCs. The source is a woman aged 25-40 years in good health and CMV-seronegative.

The CDR3 here is CASSSWGQPSGEKLFF. CDR3 in DNA: TGTGCCAGTAGTTCCTGGGGACAGCCCAGTGGTGAAAAACTGTTTTTT. The chain combines TRBV19 with TRBJ1-4, with 7 nucleotides matching TRBD1. The V gene's germline CDR1 is LNHDA and CDR2 SQIVND (reference sequence). The ends lost 5 bases at V and 7 bases at J; junction bases unmatched: 13. The CDR3 is 16 amino acids.

CDR3 coding DNA: TGTGCCAGCAGCAATACGACTGCCCAGGGTTTTAGTGAGCAGTTCTTC. Its translation is CASSNTTAQGFSEQFF. The chain joins TRBV4-2 to TRBJ2-1; possibly TRBD1 for D (5 bases). Germline-derived CDR1 and CDR2 are LGHNA and YNFKEQ. V was shortened by 5 bases and J by 9 bases, with 23 bases between the two germline ends. The CDR3 spans 16 residues.

The gene calls are TRBV28 and TRBJ1-2, with 7 positions matching TRBD1. Losses at the gene ends were 7 bases for V and 2 bases for J; bases not matched to a gene: 7. The germline CDR1 and CDR2 sequences are MDHEN and SYDVKM. The CDR3 runs to 14 residues. CDR3 loop: CASTVTGQNYGYTF. The CDR3 nucleotides are TGTGCCAGCACCGTCACGGGACAGAACTATGGCTACACCTTC.

The genes are TRBV4-3 and TRBJ2-1; the match to TRBD2 covers 9 bases. The germline CDR1 and CDR2 sequences are LGHNA and YSLEER. The CDR3 is 15 residues long. V lost 5 bases to trimming and J lost 4 bases; unmatched junction nucleotides: 6. This CDR3 is CASSARLAAYNEQFF. DNA of the CDR3: TGCGCCAGCAGCGCGAGACTAGCGGCTTACAATGAGCAGTTCTTC.